This record covers a single T cell receptor (beta chain). Its antigen is undetermined. These data originate in a study of T cells in Graves' hyperthyroidism and ophthalmopathy. Study results and caveats: Most thyroid clonotypes that were expanded above 0.001 also turned up in blood. The model's output predicted ophthalmopathy at a median of about 6.5 months prior to onset.

Trimming at V came to 0 bases and at J to 6 bases, leaving 6 bases not matched to a gene. Germline V gene data show CDR1 as SGHDT and CDR2 as YYEEEE. This CDR3 comprises 15 residues. TCR beta CDR3 region amplification was performed from RNA transcripts. The HTBI primer set served for first-round RT-PCR of the TCR CDR3. TCRdb processed the multiplex PCR reads anew with MiXCR; each CDR3 protein has one entry. The table records about 300,000 distinct CDR3 sequences, 15% to 20% of them present only once. Sequenced material: blood. The receptor was derived from a man in his fifties with Graves' ophthalmopathy. The gene calls are TRBV5-6 and TRBJ1-5; 7 bases map to TRBD1. The CDR3 sequence: CASSLGGGRGQPQHF. CDR3 nucleotides: TGTGCCAGCAGCTTGGGAGGGGGCAGGGGTCAGCCCCAGCATTTT.